This T cell receptor (beta chain) emerged from a study of T cell responses to AZD1222 COVID-19 vaccine (dated by TCRdb to the early 2020s). General notes on the study: A total of around 240 trial participants underwent TCR sequencing, of whom 200 to 220 received two doses of AZD1222 and roughly 25 received two doses of the MenACWY control vaccine. Trial participants were enrolled by age into subgroups of 18-55, 56-69 and 70-plus years, and roughly 160, 29 and 62 TCR-sequenced participants, respectively, were included in these subgroups. The paper as a whole reports these results and caveats: The vaccine-associated CD4 TCRs covered the entire spike protein, and the dominant responses fell in regions 160-218 and 743-854. Conclusions about previously exposed vaccinees were limited because only 5 or 6 AZD1222 recipients were SARS-CoV-2 seropositive at baseline. Because no day 14 peak-response samples were available, the repertoires could be characterized only after the peak T cell response. Reportedly, close to half of the unique spike-specific TCRs recognized epitopes lying outside the regions that are mutated in the B.1.351 and B.1.1.7 variants. In the small 56-69-year group, the increase in depth fell short of significance, most likely because of low power. After two AZD1222 doses, spike-specific TCR breadth and depth were significantly higher than at day 0 and than in MenACWY recipients. Participants were mostly white British, with more females than males. The authors suggested clonal diversity may have been underestimated.

CDR1 and CDR2, looked up from the germline V gene, are MNHEY and SVGAGI. Measured from the cysteine to the phenylalanine, the CDR3 is 13 residues long. Only the CDR3 part of the read is kept: 39 bases, read in frame from the first base. V is clipped by 9 bases and J by 7 bases, and the sequence between their germline boundaries is 18 bases long. The CDR3 regions of human TCRbeta chains were analyzed by immunosequencing. As for the authors' bioinformatics: Repertoire TCRs were matched against a reference library of SARS-CoV-2-specific TCRs generated with the MIRA antigen-specificity platform. Breadth was defined as the fraction of unique TCRs that were SARS-CoV-2-associated. Depth was defined as the fraction of total T cells that were SARS-CoV-2-associated. Using the MIRA data, each spike-specific TCR was assigned both to the spike region to which the TCR was reactive and to a CD4 or CD8 class. Log10-transformed breadth and depth values were compared by one-way ANOVA with Sidak's multiple comparisons tests. This is the immuneACCESS table as TCRdb keeps it, with only in-frame sequences that have V and J called. A part of the clones is gone; compared with another copy, unresolved V genes explain less than half, and the rest is unexplained. V, J and clone size reflect that table, while D and trimming were determined from the DNA. The sample table shows 65,000 to 85,000 clones, and 80% are seen once. The leading ten clones occupy roughly 13% of the sample.

The time point label, as the study defines it: about 28 days (+/-7) after the second vaccine dose. Because spike-specific TCR depth and breadth did not differ between the two schedules, AZD1222 recipients who got a second dose at roughly 4 weeks were pooled with those who got a second dose at roughly 12 weeks. The vaccinee samples were drawn from two UK trials, COV001 and COV002, one of which was a single-blind randomized controlled phase 2/3 trial testing AZD1222 (ChAdOx1 nCoV-19) in healthy adults. Trial participant PBMC samples were collected at day 0 and day 28 after the second dose for TCRbeta chain sequencing. In regard to this clone: Its antigen target is currently unknown. No much larger clone exists at a distance of one base, and base qualities are not known.

The sample consisted of peripheral blood, taken 28 days after the second AZD1222 dose. The sequence was collected from an adult who received the AZD1222 COVID-19 vaccine. The sequence is built from TRBV6-5 and TRBJ1-2, with no D gene named confidently. The nucleotide sequence reads as follows: TGTGCCAGTCACTCGAGGGAGGCCGCTGGCTACACCTTC. This sequence encodes CASHSREAAGYTF.